This passage covers 3 T cell receptor beta chains from one sample sequenced in a study of patients and donors after allogeneic stem cell transplantation. Via MiXCR, TCRdb re-called the RT-PCR reads, giving one row per CDR3 protein. The sample has about a million distinct CDR3 sequences; under 20% are singletons. Sequenced material: blood, either unsorted or a sorted T cell fraction (not recorded which). These receptors all stem from a human donor who was either an allogeneic HSCT recipient or a stem cell or donor lymphocyte infusion donor (not recorded which). It is not recorded whose cells these are; they may come from a transplant donor.

J is TRBJ1-1 and V is TRBV29-1; D possibly corresponds to TRBD1 (5 bases). Germline CDR1 and CDR2: SQVTM and ANQGSEA. Trimming cost V 2 bases and J 4 bases, with 14 bases left between them. There are 14 residues in the CDR3. This CDR3 is CSVESPREVTEAFF. The CDR3 region has the DNA TGCAGCGTTGAATCTCCCAGGGAGGTCACTGAAGCTTTCTTT. Full variable domain (rest looked up from reference TRBV29-1 and TRBJ1-1): SAVISQKPSRDICQRGTSLTIQCQVDSQVTMMFWYRQQPGQSLTLIATANQGSEATYESGFVIDKFPISRPNLTFSTLTVSNMSPEDSSIYLCSVESPREVTEAFFGQGTRLTVV.

J is TRBJ1-1 and V is TRBV20-1; 7 nucleotides agree with TRBD1. The CDR3 length is 13 residues. Germline V gene sequence: CDR1 DFQATT, CDR2 SNEGSKA (reference sequence). V lost 4 bases, J lost 0 bases, and 2 bases stayed unmatched. The CDR3: CSATGQVNTEAFF. CDR3 coding DNA: TGCAGTGCTACCGGACAGGTGAACACTGAAGCTTTCTTT.

This clonotype was seen a few times. The rearrangement uses TRBV11-2 and TRBJ2-1; 15 positions agree with TRBD2. This CDR3 spans 20 amino acids. Losses at the gene ends were 4 bases for V and 1 base for J; bases not matched to a gene: 11. The germline CDR1 and CDR2 sequences are SGHAT and FQNNGV. The CDR3: CASSSQFGLAGGTSYNEQFF. Written as DNA, the CDR3 is TGTGCCAGCAGCTCTCAATTCGGACTAGCGGGAGGGACGTCCTACAATGAGCAGTTCTTC. The whole variable domain, remainder taken from reference TRBV11-2 and TRBJ2-1, is EAGVAQSPRYKIIEKRQSVAFWCNPISGHATLYWYQQILGQGPKLLIQFQNNGVVDDSQLPKDRFSAERLKGVDSTLKIQPAKLEDSAVYLCASSSQFGLAGGTSYNEQFFGPGTRLTVL.